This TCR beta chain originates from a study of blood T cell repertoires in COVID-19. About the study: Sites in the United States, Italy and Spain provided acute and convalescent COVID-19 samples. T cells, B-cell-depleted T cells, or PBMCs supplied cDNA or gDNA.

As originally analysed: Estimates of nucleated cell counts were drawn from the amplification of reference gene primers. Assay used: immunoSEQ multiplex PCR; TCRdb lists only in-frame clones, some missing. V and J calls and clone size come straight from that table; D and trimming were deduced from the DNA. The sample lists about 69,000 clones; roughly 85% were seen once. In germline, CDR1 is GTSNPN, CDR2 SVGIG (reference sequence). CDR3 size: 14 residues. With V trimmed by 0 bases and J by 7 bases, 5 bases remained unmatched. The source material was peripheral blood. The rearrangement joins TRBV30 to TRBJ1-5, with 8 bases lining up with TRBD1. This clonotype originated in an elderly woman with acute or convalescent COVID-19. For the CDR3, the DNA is TGTGCCTGGAGTGTGGGACAGGCTATGCAGCCCCAGCATTTT. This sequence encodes CAWSVGQAMQPQHF. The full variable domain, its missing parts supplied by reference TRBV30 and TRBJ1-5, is SQTIHQWPATLVQPVGSPLSLECTVEGTSNPNLYWYRQAAGRGLQLLFYSVGIGQISSEVPQNLSASRPQDRQFILSSKKLLLSDSGFYLCAWSVGQAMQPQHFGDGTRLSIL.